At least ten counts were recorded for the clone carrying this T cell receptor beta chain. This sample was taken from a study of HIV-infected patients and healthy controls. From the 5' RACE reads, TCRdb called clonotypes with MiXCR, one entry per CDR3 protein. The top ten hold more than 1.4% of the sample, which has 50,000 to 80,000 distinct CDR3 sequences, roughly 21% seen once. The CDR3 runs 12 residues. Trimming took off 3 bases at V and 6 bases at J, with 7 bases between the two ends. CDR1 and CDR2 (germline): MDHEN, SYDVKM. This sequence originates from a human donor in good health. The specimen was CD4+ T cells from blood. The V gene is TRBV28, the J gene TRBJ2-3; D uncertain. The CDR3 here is CASSFRLDTQYF. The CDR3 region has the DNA TGTGCCAGCAGTTTTCGACTGGATACGCAGTATTTT.